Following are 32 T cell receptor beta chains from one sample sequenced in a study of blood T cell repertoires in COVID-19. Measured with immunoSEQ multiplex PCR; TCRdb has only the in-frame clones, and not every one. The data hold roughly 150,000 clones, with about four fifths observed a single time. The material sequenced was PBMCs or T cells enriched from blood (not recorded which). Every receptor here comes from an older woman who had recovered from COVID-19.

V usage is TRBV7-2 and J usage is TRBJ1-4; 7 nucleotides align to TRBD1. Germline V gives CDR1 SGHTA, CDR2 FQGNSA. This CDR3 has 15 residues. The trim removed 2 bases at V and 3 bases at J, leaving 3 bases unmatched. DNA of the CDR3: TGTGCCAGCAGCTTACGACAGGGCTCTAATGAAAAACTGTTTTTT. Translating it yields CASSLRQGSNEKLFF.

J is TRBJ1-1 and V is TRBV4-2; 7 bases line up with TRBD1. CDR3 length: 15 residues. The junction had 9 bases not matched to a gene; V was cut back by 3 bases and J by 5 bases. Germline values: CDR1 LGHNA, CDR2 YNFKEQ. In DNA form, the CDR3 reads TGTGCCAGCAGCCACCGACAGGGAGGCGAGACTGAAGCTTTCTTT. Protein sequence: CASSHRQGGETEAFF.

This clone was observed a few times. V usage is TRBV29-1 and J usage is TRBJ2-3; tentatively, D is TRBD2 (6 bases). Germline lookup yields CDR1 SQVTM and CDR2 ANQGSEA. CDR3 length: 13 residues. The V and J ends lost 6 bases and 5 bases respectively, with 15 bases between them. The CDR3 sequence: CSVGRAGIDTQYF. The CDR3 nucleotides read TGCAGCGTGGGGCGGGCGGGAATAGATACGCAGTATTTT.

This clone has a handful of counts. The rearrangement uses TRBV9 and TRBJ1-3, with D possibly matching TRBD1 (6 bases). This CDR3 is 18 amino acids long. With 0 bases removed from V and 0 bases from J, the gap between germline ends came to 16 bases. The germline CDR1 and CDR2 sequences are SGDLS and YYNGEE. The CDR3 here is CASSVDSGAIYSGNTIYF. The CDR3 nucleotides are TGTGCCAGCAGCGTAGATTCAGGGGCAATATACTCTGGAAACACCATATATTTT.

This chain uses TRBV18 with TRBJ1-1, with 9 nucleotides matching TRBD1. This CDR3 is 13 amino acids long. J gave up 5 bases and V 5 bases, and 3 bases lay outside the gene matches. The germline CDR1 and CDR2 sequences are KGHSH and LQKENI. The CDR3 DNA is TGTGCCAGCTCAGGGACAGGGTCGACTGAAGCTTTCTTT. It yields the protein CASSGTGSTEAFF.

DNA for the CDR3: TGTGCCAGTACCTTCAGGGGAGTCTGGGGGGAGCTGTTTTTT. Translating gives CASTFRGVWGELFF. The gene calls are TRBV19 and TRBJ2-2, with D possibly TRBD1 on 6 matching bases. This CDR3 region has 14 residues. V lost 7 bases, J lost 8 bases, and 17 bases lay in between. Germline V gene lookup returns CDR1 LNHDA and CDR2 SQIVND (reference sequence).

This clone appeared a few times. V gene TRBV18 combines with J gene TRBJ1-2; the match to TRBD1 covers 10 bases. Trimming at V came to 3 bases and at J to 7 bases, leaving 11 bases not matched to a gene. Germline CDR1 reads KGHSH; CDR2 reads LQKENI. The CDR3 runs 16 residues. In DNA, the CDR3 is TGTGCCAGCTCACCGTCGACAGGGGGCGTATCGGGTGGCTACACCTTC. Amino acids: CASSPSTGGVSGGYTF.

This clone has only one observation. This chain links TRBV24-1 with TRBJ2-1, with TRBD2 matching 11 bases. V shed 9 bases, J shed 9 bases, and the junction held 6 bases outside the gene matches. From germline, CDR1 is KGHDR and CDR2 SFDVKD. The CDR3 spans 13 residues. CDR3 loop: CATRGTSGLEQFF. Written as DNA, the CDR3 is TGTGCCACCCGGGGGACTAGCGGCCTTGAGCAGTTCTTC.

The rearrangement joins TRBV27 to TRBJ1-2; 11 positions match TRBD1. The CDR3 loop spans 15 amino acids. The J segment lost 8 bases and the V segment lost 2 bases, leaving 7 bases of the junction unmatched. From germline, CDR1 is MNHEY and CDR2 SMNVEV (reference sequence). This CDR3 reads CASSLGTGGPYGYTF. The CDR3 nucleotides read TGTGCCAGCAGTTTAGGGACAGGGGGACCCTACGGCTACACCTTC.

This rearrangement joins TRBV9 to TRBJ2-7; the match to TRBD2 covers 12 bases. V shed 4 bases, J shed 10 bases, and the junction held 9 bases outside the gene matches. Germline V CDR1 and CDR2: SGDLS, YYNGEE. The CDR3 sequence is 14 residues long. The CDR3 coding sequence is TGTGCCAGCAGCTCGCCGGGACTAGCGGGCGCCCAGTACTTC. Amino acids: CASSSPGLAGAQYF.

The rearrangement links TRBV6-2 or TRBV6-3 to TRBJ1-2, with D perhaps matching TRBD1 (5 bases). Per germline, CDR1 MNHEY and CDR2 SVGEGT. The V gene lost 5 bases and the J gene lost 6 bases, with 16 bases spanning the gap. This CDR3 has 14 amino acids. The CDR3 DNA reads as TGTGCCAGCAGTCCCAATTCAGGGTTTGATGGCTACACCTTC. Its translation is CASSPNSGFDGYTF.

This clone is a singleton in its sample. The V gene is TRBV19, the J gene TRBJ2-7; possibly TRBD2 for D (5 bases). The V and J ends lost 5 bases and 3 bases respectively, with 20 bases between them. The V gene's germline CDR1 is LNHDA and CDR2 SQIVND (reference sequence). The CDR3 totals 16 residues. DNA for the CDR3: TGTGCCAGTAGTCCCCTCAGTTCCCGGGGTAGCTACGAGCAGTACTTC. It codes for CASSPLSSRGSYEQYF.

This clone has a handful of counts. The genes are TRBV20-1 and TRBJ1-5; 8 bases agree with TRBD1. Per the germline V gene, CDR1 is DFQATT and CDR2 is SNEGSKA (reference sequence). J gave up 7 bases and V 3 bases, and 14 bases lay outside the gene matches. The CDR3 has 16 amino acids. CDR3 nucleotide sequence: TGCAGTGCTAGTCGGACAGGGACAATTCAAGACCAGCCCCAGCATTTT. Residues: CSASRTGTIQDQPQHF.

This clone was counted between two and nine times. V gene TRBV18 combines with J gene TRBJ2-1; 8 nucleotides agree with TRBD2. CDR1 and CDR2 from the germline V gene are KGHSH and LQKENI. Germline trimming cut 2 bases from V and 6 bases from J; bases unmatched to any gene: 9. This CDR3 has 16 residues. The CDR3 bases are TGTGCCAGCTCACCAAGAGGACTAGCACCCTCCAATGAGCAGTTCTTC. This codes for CASSPRGLAPSNEQFF.

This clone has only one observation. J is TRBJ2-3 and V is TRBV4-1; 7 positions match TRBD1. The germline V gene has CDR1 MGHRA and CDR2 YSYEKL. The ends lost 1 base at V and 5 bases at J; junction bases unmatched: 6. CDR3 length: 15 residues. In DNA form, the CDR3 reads TGCGCCAGCAGCCAAGTAGGGACAGCCCTAGATACGCAGTATTTT. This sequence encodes CASSQVGTALDTQYF.

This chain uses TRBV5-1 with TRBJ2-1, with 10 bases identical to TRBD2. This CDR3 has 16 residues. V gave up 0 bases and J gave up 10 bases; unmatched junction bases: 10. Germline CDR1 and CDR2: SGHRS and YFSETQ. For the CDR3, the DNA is TGCGCCAGCAGCTTGGCTCCCAGCGGGGGGGCCCCCGAGCAGTTCTTC. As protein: CASSLAPSGGAPEQFF.

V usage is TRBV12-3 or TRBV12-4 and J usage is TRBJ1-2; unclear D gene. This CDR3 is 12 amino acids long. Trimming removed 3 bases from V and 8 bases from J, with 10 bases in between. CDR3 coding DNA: TGTGCCAGCAGTTTGTTCCCGGAGGGCTACACCTTC. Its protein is CASSLFPEGYTF.

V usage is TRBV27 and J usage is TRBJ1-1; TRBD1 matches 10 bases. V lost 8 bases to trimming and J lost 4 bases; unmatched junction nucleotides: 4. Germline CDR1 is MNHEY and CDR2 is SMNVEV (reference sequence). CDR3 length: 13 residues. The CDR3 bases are TGTGCCAGCGCGGGACAGGGGATCACTGAAGCTTTCTTT. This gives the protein CASAGQGITEAFF.

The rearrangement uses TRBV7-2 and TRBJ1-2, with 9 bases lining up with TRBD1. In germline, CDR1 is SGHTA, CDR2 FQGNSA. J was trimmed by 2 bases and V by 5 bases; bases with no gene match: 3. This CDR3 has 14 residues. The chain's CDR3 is CASSPGQGNYGYTF. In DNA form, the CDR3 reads TGTGCCAGCAGCCCGGGACAGGGAAACTATGGCTACACCTTC. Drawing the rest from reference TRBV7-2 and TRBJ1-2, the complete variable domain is GAGVSQSPSNKVTEKGKDVELRCDPISGHTALYWYRQSLGQGLEFLIYFQGNSAPDKSGLPSDRFSAERTGGSVSTLTIQRTQQEDSAVYLCASSPGQGNYGYTFGSGTRLTVV.

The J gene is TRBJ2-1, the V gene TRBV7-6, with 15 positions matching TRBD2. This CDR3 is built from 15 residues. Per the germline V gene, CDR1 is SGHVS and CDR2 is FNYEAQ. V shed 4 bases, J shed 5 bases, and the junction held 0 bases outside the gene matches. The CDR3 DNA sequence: TGTGCCAGCAGCTGGACTAGCGGGGGGGACAATGAGCAGTTCTTC. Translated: CASSWTSGGDNEQFF. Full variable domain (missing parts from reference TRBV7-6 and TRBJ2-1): GAGVSQSPRYKVTKRGQDVALRCDPISGHVSLYWYRQALGQGPEFLTYFNYEAQQDKSGLPNDRFSAERPEGSISTLTIQRTEQRDSAMYRCASSWTSGGDNEQFFGPGTRLTVL.

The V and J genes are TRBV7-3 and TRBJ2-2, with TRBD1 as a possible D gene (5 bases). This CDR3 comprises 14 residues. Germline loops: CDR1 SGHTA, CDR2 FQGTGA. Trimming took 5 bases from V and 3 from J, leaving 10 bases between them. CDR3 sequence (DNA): TGTGCCAGCAGCACACAGGAGTACACCGGGGAGCTGTTTTTT. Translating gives CASSTQEYTGELFF.

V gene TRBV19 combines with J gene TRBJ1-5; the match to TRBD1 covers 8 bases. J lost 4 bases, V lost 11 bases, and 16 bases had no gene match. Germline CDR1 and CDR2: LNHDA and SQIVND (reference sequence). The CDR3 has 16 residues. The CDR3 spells CAGGMGTGVGNQPQHF. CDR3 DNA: TGTGCCGGGGGGATGGGGACAGGTGTTGGGAATCAGCCCCAGCATTTT.

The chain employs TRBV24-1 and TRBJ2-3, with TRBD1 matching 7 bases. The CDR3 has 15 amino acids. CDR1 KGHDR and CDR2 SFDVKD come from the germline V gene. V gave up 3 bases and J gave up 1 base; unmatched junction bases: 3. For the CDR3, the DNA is TGTGCCACCAGTGATGACAGGGCCCGCACAGATACGCAGTATTTT. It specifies CATSDDRARTDTQYF.

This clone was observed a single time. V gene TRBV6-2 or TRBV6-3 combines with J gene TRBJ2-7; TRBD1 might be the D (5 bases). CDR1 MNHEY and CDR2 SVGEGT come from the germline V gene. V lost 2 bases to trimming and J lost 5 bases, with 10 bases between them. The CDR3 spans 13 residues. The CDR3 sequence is CASSYTQVNEQYF. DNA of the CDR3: TGTGCCAGCAGTTACACACAGGTTAACGAGCAGTACTTC.

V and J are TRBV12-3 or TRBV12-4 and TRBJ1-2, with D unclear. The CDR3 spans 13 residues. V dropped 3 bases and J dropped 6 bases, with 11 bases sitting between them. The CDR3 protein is CASSLFRGNGYTF. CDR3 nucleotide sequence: TGTGCCAGCAGTTTGTTCCGGGGAAATGGCTACACCTTC.

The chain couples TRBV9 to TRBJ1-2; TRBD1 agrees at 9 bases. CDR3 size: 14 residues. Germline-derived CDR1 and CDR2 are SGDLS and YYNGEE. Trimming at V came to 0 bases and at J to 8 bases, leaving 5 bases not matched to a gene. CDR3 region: CASSVGGTGQGYTF. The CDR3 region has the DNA TGTGCCAGCAGCGTAGGAGGGACAGGGCAAGGCTACACCTTC.

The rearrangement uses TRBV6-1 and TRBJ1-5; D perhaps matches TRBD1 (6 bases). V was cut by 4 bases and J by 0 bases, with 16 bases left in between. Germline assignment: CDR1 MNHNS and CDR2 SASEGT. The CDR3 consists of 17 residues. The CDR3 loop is CASSGQLGGVSNQPQHF. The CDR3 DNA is TGTGCCAGCAGTGGGCAATTAGGGGGGGTTAGCAATCAGCCCCAGCATTTT.

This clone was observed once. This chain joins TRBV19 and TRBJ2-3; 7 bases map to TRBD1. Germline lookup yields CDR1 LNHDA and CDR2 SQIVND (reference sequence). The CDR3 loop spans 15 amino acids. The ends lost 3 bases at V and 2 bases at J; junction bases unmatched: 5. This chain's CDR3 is CASSIRDSLTDTQYF. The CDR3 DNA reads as TGTGCCAGTAGTATTCGGGACAGCCTCACAGATACGCAGTATTTT.

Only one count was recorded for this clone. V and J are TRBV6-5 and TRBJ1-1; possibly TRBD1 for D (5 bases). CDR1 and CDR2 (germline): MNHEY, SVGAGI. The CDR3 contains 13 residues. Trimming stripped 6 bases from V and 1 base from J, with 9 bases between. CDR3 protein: CASSADRNTEAFF. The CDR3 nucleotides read TGTGCCAGCAGCGCCGACAGGAACACTGAAGCTTTCTTT.

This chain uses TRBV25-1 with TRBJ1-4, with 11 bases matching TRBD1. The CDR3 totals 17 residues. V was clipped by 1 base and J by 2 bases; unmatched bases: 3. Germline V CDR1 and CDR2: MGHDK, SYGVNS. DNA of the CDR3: TGTGCCAGCAGTGAATGGACAGGGGGCGGCACTAATGAAAAACTGTTTTTT. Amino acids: CASSEWTGGGTNEKLFF.

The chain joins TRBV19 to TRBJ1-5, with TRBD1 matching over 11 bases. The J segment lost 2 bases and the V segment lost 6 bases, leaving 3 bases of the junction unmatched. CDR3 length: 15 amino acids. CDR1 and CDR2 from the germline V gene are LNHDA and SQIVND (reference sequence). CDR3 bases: TGTGCCAGTAGACCGGGACAGGGGGGCAATCAGCCCCAGCATTTT. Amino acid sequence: CASRPGQGGNQPQHF.

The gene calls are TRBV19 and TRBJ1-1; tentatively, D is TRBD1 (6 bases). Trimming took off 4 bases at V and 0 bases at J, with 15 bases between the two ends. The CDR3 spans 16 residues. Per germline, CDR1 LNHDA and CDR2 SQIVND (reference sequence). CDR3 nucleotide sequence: TGTGCCAGTAGTACCTTGGCAGGGGTCATGAACACTGAAGCTTTCTTT. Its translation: CASSTLAGVMNTEAFF.